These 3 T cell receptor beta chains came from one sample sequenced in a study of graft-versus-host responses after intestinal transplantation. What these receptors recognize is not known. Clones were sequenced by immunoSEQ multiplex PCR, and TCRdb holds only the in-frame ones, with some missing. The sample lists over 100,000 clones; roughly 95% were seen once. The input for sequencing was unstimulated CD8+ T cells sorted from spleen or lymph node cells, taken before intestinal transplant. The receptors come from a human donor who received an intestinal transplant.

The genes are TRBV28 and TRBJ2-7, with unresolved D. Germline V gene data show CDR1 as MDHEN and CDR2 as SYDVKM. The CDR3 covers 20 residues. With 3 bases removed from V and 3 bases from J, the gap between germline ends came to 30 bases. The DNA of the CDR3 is TGTGCCAGCAGTTTTATATCCCCAACCCGGACCGATTTACCCATCTACGAGCAGTACTTC. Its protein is CASSFISPTRTDLPIYEQYF.

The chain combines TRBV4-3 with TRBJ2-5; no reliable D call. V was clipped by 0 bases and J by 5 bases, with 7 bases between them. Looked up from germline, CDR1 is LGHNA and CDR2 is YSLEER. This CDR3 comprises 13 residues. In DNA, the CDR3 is TGCGCCAGCAGCCAAGATCTTCCGGAGACCCAGTACTTC. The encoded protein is CASSQDLPETQYF.

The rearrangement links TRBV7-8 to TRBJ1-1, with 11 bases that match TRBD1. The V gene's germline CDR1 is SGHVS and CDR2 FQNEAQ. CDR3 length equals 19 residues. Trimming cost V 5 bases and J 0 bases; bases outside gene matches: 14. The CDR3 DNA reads TGTGCCAGCAGCCAATCATGGGACAGGGGGATGGGGATGAACACTGAAGCTTTCTTT. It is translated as CASSQSWDRGMGMNTEAFF.